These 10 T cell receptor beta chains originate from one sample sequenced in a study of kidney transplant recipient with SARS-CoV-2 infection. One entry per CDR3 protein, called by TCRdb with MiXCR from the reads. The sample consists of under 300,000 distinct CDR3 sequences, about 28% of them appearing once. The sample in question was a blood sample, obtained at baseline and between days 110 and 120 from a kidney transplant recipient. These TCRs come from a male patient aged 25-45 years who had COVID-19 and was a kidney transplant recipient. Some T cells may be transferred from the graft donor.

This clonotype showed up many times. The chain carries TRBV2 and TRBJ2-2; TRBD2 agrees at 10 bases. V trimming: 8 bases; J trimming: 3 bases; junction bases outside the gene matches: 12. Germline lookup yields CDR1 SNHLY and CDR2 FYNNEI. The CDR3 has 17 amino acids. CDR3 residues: CASWRASGSWYTGELFF. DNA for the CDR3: TGTGCCAGCTGGAGGGCTAGCGGGAGCTGGTACACCGGGGAGCTGTTTTTT.

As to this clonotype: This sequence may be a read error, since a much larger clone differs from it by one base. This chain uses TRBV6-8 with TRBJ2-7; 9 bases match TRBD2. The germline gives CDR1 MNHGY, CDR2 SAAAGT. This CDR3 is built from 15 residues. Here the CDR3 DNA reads TGTGCCGGCAGCAGAGACGCGCGGGAGGGCTACGAGCAGTACTTC. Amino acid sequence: CAGSRDAREGYEQYF.

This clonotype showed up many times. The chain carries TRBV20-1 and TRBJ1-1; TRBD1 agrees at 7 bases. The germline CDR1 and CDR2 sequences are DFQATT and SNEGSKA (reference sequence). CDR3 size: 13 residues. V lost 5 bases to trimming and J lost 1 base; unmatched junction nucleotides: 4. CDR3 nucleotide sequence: TGCAGTGCTGGTAACAGGGGGAACACTGAAGCTTTCTTT. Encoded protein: CSAGNRGNTEAFF.

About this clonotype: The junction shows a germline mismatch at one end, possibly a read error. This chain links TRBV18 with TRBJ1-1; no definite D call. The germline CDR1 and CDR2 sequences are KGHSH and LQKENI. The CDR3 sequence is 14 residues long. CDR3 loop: CVSSPSVSTLEAFF. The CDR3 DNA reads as TGTGTCAGCTCACCATCGGTTAGTACCCTTGAAGCTTTCTTT.

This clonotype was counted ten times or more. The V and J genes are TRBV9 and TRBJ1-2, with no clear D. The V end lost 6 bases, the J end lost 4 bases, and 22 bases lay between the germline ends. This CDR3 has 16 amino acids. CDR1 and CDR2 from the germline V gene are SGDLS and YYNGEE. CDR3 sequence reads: CASTHEYSRKTYGYTF. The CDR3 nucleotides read TGTGCCAGCACCCATGAGTACTCAAGAAAGACCTATGGCTACACCTTC.

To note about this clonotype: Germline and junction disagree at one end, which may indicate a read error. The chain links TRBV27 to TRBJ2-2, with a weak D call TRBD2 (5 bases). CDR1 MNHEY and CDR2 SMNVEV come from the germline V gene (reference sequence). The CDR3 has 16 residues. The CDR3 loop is CAGSANPWEYGGELFF. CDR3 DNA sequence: TGTGCCGGCAGTGCCAACCCATGGGAGTACGGCGGGGAGCTGTTTTTT.

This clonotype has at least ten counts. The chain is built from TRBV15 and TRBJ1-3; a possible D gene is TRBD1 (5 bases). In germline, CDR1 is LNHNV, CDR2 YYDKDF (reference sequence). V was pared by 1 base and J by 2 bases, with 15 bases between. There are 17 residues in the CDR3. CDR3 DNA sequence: TGTGCCACCAGCAGAGGGGGACGCGGACGTACTGGAAACACCATATATTTT. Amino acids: CATSRGGRGRTGNTIYF.

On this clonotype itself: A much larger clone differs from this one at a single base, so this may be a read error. In DNA form, the CDR3 reads TGCAGTGCTAGAGACCCTCAAGCGAACACCGGGGGGCTGTTTTTT. Protein: CSARDPQANTGGLFF. The V gene is TRBV20-1, the J gene TRBJ2-2, with D perhaps matching TRBD2 (6 bases). The CDR3 spans 15 residues. The germline CDR1 and CDR2 sequences are DFQATT and SNEGSKA (reference sequence).

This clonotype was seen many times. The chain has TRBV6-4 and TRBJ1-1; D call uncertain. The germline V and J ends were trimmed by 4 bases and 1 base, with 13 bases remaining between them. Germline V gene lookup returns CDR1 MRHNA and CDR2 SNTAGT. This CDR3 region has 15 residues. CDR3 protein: CASSVAADQNTEAFF. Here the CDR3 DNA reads TGTGCCAGCAGTGTTGCGGCAGACCAGAACACTGAAGCTTTCTTT.

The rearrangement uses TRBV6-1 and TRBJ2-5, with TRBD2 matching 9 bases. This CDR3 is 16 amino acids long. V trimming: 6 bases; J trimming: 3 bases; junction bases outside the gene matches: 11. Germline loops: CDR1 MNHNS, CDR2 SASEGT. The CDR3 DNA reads TGTGCCAGCAGCCGCCCGAGCGGGAGGAGTGAAGAGACCCAGTACTTC. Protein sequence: CASSRPSGRSEETQYF.